This T cell receptor beta chain was profiled in a study of T cell repertoires in cytomegalovirus infection (dated by TCRdb to between 2017 and 2020). Some background on the complete study: Alongside well-studied HLA-B-restricted epitopes, the peptide stimulations were aimed at recently identified HLA-C-restricted CMV epitopes, whose presentation resists viral immunomodulation. Donor HLA type was relevant to the analysis, because carriage of CMV infection together with the matching HLA type was indicated by public TCR beta signatures. What the authors observed across the whole study: In the ex vivo response, HLA-C-restricted CMV-specific TCR beta clonotypes were dominant, and in two of eight donors the single most frequent clonotype came from this HLA-C-restricted group. In both this cohort and an independent cohort of 352 donors, the cumulative frequency of public TCR beta family members distinguished carriers of CMV infection plus the relevant HLA type.

To note about this clonotype: Its antigen is unknown. Qualities for individual bases were not recorded, and no much larger clone is one base off.

CDR1 MNHGY and CDR2 SAAAGT are derived from the germline V gene. Counted from cysteine to phenylalanine, this CDR3 has 14 amino acids. Just the 42-base CDR3 DNA is kept, in frame starting at base 1. The junction shows trimming of 8 bases on V and 5 bases on J, plus 18 bases between the germline ends. According to the study, the label for this sample's treatment or condition signals: in vitro stimulation with specific CMV peptide epitopes to enrich CMV-specific T cells. Sequencing instrument: Illumina HiSeq 1500. TCRdb passed the public sequencing reads through fastp at Q25 and MiXCR, retaining productive beta sequences. Rows with one shared CDR3 protein collapse into an entry with the most common genes and DNA. This sample is represented by fewer than 130,000 distinct CDR3 sequences; roughly 39% of them were singletons. 65% to 75% of the sample belongs to the ten largest clones.

The rearrangement joined TRBV6-8 to TRBJ2-5; the D region possibly corresponds to TRBD1 (7 bases align). Source: CD8+ T cells from cultured PBMCs, taken from culture after CMV antigen stimulation. The receptor was isolated from a human donor in good health (CMV status not recorded). Some clones in this sample may be carry-over from other donors' samples. The nucleotides are TGTGCCAGCCATGACACAGGGGCGGGGGAGACCCAGTACTTC. Its translation reads: CASHDTGAGETQYF.